This entry concerns a single T cell receptor beta chain. What it recognizes is unknown. The unexposed donors gave CD4+ T cells in about 2011-2019, prior to COVID-19. Isolation of CD4+ T cells took place after about 9 days in culture. CDR3 length: 12 residues. Germline assignment: CDR1 LNHDA and CDR2 SQIVND (reference sequence). The ends were cut back, 0 bases at V and 3 bases at J, with 0 bases in the middle. TCRdb's table, derived via immunoSEQ multiplex PCR, lists solely in-frame clones and lacks some. The data show under 25,000 clones, with approximately 76% seen just once and under 15% held by the top ten. This sample was taken from a study of CD4 T cells in relation to SARS-CoV-2 and coronaviruses.

The sample comprised CD4+ T cells from PBMCs, cultured in vitro. The chain carries TRBV19 and TRBJ2-1; D remains ambiguous. This receptor was taken from a human donor in good health. The CDR3 loop is CASSIDYNEQFF. The CDR3 DNA reads TGTGCCAGTAGTATAGACTACAATGAGCAGTTCTTC.